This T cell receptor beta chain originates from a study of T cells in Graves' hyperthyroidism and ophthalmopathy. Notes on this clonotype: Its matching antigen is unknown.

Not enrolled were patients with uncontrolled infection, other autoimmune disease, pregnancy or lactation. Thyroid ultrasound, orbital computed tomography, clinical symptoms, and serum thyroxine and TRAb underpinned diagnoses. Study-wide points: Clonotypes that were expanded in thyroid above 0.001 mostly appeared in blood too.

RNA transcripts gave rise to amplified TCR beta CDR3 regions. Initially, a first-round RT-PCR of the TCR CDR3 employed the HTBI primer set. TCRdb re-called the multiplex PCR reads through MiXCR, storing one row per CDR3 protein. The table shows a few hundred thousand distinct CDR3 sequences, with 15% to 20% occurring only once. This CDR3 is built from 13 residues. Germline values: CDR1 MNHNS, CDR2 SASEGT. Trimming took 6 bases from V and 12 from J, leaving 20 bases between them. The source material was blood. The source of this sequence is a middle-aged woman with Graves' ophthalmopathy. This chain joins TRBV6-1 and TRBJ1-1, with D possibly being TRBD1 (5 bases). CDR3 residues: CASSQGRRGLSFF. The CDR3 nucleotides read TGTGCCAGCAGCCAAGGTCGGAGGGGCCTCTCTTTCTTT.